These 22 T cell receptor beta chains were sequenced from one sample in a study of neurological immune-mediated disorders. Via MiXCR, TCRdb re-called the 5' RACE reads, giving one row per CDR3 protein. The profile covers approximately 100,000 distinct CDR3 sequences, with roughly 3.5% appearing a single time and around 6% taken by the ten largest. The sample taken for sequencing was PBMCs. The origin of the receptors is a woman aged 18-30 years with multiple sclerosis.

At least ten counts were recorded for this clonotype. The CDR3 loop reads CASSPGQGKHTGELFF. For the CDR3, the DNA is TGTGCCAGCAGTCCCGGACAGGGGAAGCACACCGGGGAGCTGTTTTTT. The chain employs TRBV27 and TRBJ2-2, with 9 bases fitting TRBD1. The germline gives CDR1 MNHEY, CDR2 SMNVEV (reference sequence). This CDR3 region has 16 residues. Trimming took 5 bases from V and 3 from J; bases not matched to a gene: 7.

This clonotype was seen many times. V gene TRBV6-6 combines with J gene TRBJ2-2; no reliable D call. Germline V gene data show CDR1 as MNHNY and CDR2 as SVGAGI (reference sequence). There are 16 residues in the CDR3. Trimming removed 0 bases at V and 3 bases at J, with 11 bases between. CDR3 sequence: CASSYSGLVDTGELFF. In DNA, the CDR3 is TGTGCCAGCAGTTACTCCGGGCTAGTGGACACCGGGGAGCTGTTTTTT.

This clonotype was counted many times. The V and J genes are TRBV5-1 and TRBJ2-5; maybe TRBD1 (6 bases). The CDR3 runs 13 residues. In germline, CDR1 is SGHRS, CDR2 YFSETQ. V shed 3 bases and J shed 2 bases, with 8 bases lying between them. Here the CDR3 DNA reads TGCGCCAGCAGCTCACAGGGACAAGAGACCCAGTACTTC. Residues: CASSSQGQETQYF.

This clonotype was recorded at least ten times. The CDR3 DNA reads as TGCGCCAGCAGCTCCGGACTAGTCGTCTACGAGCAGTACTTC. This sequence encodes CASSSGLVVYEQYF. This chain connects TRBV5-1 to TRBJ2-7; 7 bases are a match to TRBD2. The CDR3 has 14 amino acids. V lost 3 bases and J lost 3; bases outside the gene matches: 6. Germline V CDR1 and CDR2: SGHRS, YFSETQ.

This clonotype was seen at least ten times. The J gene is TRBJ2-3, the V gene TRBV20-1; D gene uncertain. The V gene lost 4 bases and the J gene lost 2 bases, with 7 bases spanning the gap. Germline V gene sequence: CDR1 DFQATT, CDR2 SNEGSKA (reference sequence). The CDR3 sequence is 12 residues long. The CDR3 protein is CSAKGYTDTQYF. The CDR3 DNA reads as TGCAGTGCTAAAGGATACACAGATACGCAGTATTTT.

This clonotype was picked up many times. This sequence joins TRBV28 and TRBJ1-2; no clear D gene. Per germline, CDR1 MDHEN and CDR2 SYDVKM. The germline V and J ends were trimmed by 6 bases and 4 bases, with 12 bases remaining between them. The CDR3 extends over 13 amino acids. CDR3 bases: TGTGCCAGCAGCGACTCGCCGCTCTATGGCTACACCTTC. Amino acids: CASSDSPLYGYTF.

A few counts support this clonotype. The V call is TRBV20-1, the J call TRBJ1-1; weak D call: TRBD1 (5 bases). Trimming removed 5 bases from V and 9 bases from J, with 22 bases in between. The CDR3 is 14 residues long. Germline values: CDR1 DFQATT, CDR2 SNEGSKA (reference sequence). CDR3 region: CSAGNPRDALKAFF. The DNA of the CDR3 is TGCAGTGCTGGTAATCCCCGGGACGCTCTAAAAGCTTTCTTT.

The DNA for the CDR3 is TGTGCCAGCAGCTTAGTATTAGGACCGCGGGGTTTAGGGCAGTTCTTC. It is translated as CASSLVLGPRGLGQFF. V gene TRBV7-2 combines with J gene TRBJ2-1; TRBD2 is a possible D gene (6 bases). V was shortened by 1 base and J by 12 bases, with 22 bases between the two germline ends. The germline CDR1 and CDR2 sequences are SGHTA and FQGNSA. The CDR3 has 16 residues. Full variable domain (remainder filled in from reference TRBV7-2 and TRBJ2-1): GAGVSQSPSNKVTEKGKDVELRCDPISGHTALYWYRQSLGQGLEFLIYFQGNSAPDKSGLPSDRFSAERTGGSVSTLTIQRTQQEDSAVYLCASSLVLGPRGLGQFFGPGTRLTVL.

This clonotype was counted at least ten times. The V call is TRBV7-8, the J call TRBJ2-1; D call uncertain. There are 15 residues in the CDR3. V shed 5 bases and J shed 5 bases, with 16 bases lying between them. CDR1 and CDR2 (germline): SGHVS, FQNEAQ. CDR3 sequence reads: CASSRTTTTNNEQFF. CDR3 nucleotide sequence: TGTGCCAGCAGCCGGACCACCACGACCAACAATGAGCAGTTCTTC.

In this sample, this clonotype turned up many times. The chain joins TRBV7-6 to TRBJ1-2, with 7 bases aligning to TRBD1. The CDR3 runs to 15 residues. The J segment lost 5 bases and the V segment lost 5 bases, leaving 11 bases of the junction unmatched. In germline, CDR1 is SGHVS, CDR2 FNYEAQ. In DNA form, the CDR3 reads TGTGCCAGCAGCCGACGACAGGGCATAGGGTATGGCTACACCTTC. It specifies CASSRRQGIGYGYTF.

The table lists this clonotype with many counts. The chain has TRBV19 and TRBJ2-7, with D hard to call. The CDR3 length is 13 residues. V was shortened by 5 bases and J by 7 bases, with 15 bases between the two germline ends. Germline loops: CDR1 LNHDA, CDR2 SQIVND (reference sequence). For the CDR3, the DNA is TGTGCCAGTAGTCCCGCTACGACTTGGGAGCAGTACTTC. As protein: CASSPATTWEQYF.

This clonotype was found many times. V is TRBV7-2 and J is TRBJ2-3, with D perhaps given as TRBD1 or TRBD2 (5 bases each). The CDR3 is 16 amino acids. Germline V gives CDR1 SGHTA, CDR2 FQGNSA. Trimming shortened V by 2 bases and J by 5 bases, and 17 bases separated the two germline ends. In DNA, the CDR3 is TGTGCCAGCAGCTTATCTGGGACCAACGTGGGAGATACGCAGTATTTT. It encodes CASSLSGTNVGDTQYF.

About this clonotype itself: This may stem from a read error, because a much larger clone lies one nucleotide away. This chain uses TRBV3-1 with TRBJ2-6; perhaps D is TRBD1 or TRBD2 (5 bases each). Germline loops: CDR1 LGHDT, CDR2 YNNKEL (reference sequence). The CDR3 has 21 residues. The CDR3 bases are TGTGCCAGCAGCCCGTCCCGGGACGTTTTCGGCAGTTACTCTGGGGCCAAAGTCCTGACTTTC. It codes for CASSPSRDVFGSYSGAKVLTF.

This clonotype was counted ten times or more. The chain carries TRBV5-1 and TRBJ2-7, with a weak D call TRBD2 (5 bases). The germline V gene has CDR1 SGHRS and CDR2 YFSETQ. Trimming removed 0 bases at V and 3 bases at J, with 10 bases between. The CDR3 is 14 residues long. The CDR3: CASSLVPGNYEQYF. CDR3 nucleotide sequence: TGCGCCAGCAGCTTGGTTCCGGGGAACTACGAGCAGTACTTC.

This clonotype was detected only a few times. This rearrangement joins TRBV20-1 to TRBJ1-2, with a tentative D call TRBD1 (5 bases). The germline V gene has CDR1 DFQATT and CDR2 SNEGSKA (reference sequence). V lost 0 bases and J lost 4, with 12 bases in between. The CDR3 consists of 14 residues. The CDR3 is CSAREGRGFYGYTF. The CDR3 DNA reads TGCAGTGCTAGAGAGGGACGGGGATTCTATGGCTACACCTTC.

This clonotype was counted at least ten times. The chain couples TRBV20-1 to TRBJ1-4; TRBD1 matches at 7 bases. This CDR3 is built from 14 residues. The V segment lost 6 bases and the J segment 4 bases; nucleotides outside the gene matches: 8. Germline CDR1 and CDR2: DFQATT and SNEGSKA (reference sequence). Here the CDR3 DNA reads TGCAGTGCCGGCTCGGGGACAGATAATGAAAAACTGTTTTTT. It codes for CSAGSGTDNEKLFF.

This clonotype was counted many times. The rearrangement uses TRBV12-3 or TRBV12-4 and TRBJ1-3; 8 bases fit TRBD1. CDR3 size: 17 residues. Trimming removed 3 bases from V and 0 bases from J; junction bases left unmatched: 7. CDR3 in amino acids: CASSFLTGAPSGNTIYF. The CDR3 DNA is TGTGCCAGCAGTTTCCTGACAGGGGCTCCCTCTGGAAACACCATATATTTT.

This clonotype came up many times. At one of its ends the junction is not consistent with the germline gene, which may arise from a read error. V is TRBV7-2 and J is TRBJ1-2; D remains unclear. The CDR3 runs to 14 residues. CDR1 is SGHTA, CDR2 FQGNSA, per germline. In DNA, the CDR3 is TGTGCCAGCAACTTACCTCCTAGCCTGGGGGGCTACACCTTC. Its translation is CASNLPPSLGGYTF.

This clonotype appeared many times. The chain combines TRBV4-2 with TRBJ2-6, with 8 bases aligning to TRBD2. The CDR3 totals 19 residues. The germline V gene has CDR1 LGHNA and CDR2 YNFKEQ. Trimming removed 1 base from V and 1 base from J; junction bases left unmatched: 9. The CDR3 coding sequence is TGTGCCAGCAGCCAAGGAGCGGGGGTCCCCTTATCTGGGGCCAACGTCCTGACTTTC. As protein: CASSQGAGVPLSGANVLTF.

This clonotype has only a few counts. The junction and the germline gene differ at one end; a read error may be behind it. The chain recombines TRBV10-3 with TRBJ1-5; D is undetermined. Per germline, CDR1 ENHRY and CDR2 SYGVKD. There are 13 residues in the CDR3. This chain's CDR3 is CAISDGENKTQNF. CDR3 DNA sequence: TGTGCCATCAGTGACGGGGAAAATAAGACCCAGAATTTT.

This clonotype was observed at least ten times. The genes are TRBV20-1 and TRBJ2-3; 11 nucleotides match TRBD2. V gave up 6 bases and J gave up 5 bases; unmatched junction bases: 10. The CDR3 contains 15 residues. Germline lookup yields CDR1 DFQATT and CDR2 SNEGSKA (reference sequence). CDR3 protein: CSAPSPLAGGDTQYF. CDR3 nucleotide sequence: TGCAGTGCCCCATCCCCTCTAGCGGGAGGAGATACGCAGTATTTT.

At least ten counts were recorded for this clonotype. A read error may produce the germline difference seen at one junction end. The rearrangement links TRBV12-3 or TRBV12-4 to TRBJ2-7, with 11 bases fitting TRBD2. The CDR3 runs to 13 residues. CDR3 sequence (DNA): TGTGCCAGCAGTATAGCGGGAGGGGGCGAGCAGTACTTC. This encodes CASSIAGGGEQYF.